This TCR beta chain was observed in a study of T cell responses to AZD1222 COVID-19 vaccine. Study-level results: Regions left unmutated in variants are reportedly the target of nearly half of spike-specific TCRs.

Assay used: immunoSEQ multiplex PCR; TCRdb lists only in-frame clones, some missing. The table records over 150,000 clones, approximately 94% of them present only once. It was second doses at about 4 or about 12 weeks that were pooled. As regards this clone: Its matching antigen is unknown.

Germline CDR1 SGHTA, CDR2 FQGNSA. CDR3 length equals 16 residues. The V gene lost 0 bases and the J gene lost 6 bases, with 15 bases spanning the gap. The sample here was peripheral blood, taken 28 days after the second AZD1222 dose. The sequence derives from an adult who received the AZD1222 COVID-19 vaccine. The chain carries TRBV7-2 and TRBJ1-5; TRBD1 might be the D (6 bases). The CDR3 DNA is TGTGCCAGCAGCTTAGCGCTAGGGGGTTTCGGTCAGCCCCAGCATTTT. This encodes CASSLALGGFGQPQHF.